This T cell receptor (beta chain) was recovered during a study of cytomegalovirus exposure and HLA in healthy donors. Turning to the study itself: Early release data held tens of millions of unique TCRs from HLA-typed donors.

Use of 60 Vbeta and 13 Jbeta primers characterized the PCR. The table came from immunoSEQ multiplex PCR; TCRdb's copy has only in-frame clones and leaves some out. The data show around 60,000 clones, with 65% to 75% seen just once and 25% held by the top ten. J was trimmed by 0 bases and V by 5 bases; bases with no gene match: 4. CDR3 length equals 15 residues. CDR1 is SGHAT, CDR2 FQNNGV, per germline. The sequence was obtained from a man in his fifties in good health and CMV-seropositive. This sequence joins TRBV11-2 and TRBJ1-2, with 9 bases matching TRBD1. The source material was PBMCs. This CDR3 is CASSPGQGTNYGYTF. The DNA of the CDR3 is TGTGCCAGCAGCCCGGGACAGGGAACTAACTATGGCTACACCTTC.